A selection of T cell receptor beta chains follows, all from one sample in a study of T-cell reconstitution after alpha-beta-depleted transplantation in children. Each CDR3 protein gets one entry after TCRdb re-called the PCR reads with MiXCR. This sample yields around 190,000 distinct CDR3 sequences, of which approximately 6.9% are seen a single time; approximately 5.7% belongs to the top ten. Sample: PBMCs, taken before TCRalphabeta/CD19-depleted stem cell transplant. All receptors come from a boy aged 2 to 9 with acute lymphoblastic leukemia, due to receive a stem cell transplant. The CDR3 runs from the conserved cysteine through the conserved F or W. A D gene is named only where the DNA matches it firmly. Clone size is given as once, few, many, or a class for an expanded clone.

J gene: TRBJ2-7
clone size: few
D gene: .
V gene: TRBV20-1
CDR3 DNA: TGCAGTGCTAGAGGCGACAGAGGGGCCTACGAGCAGTACTTC
CDR3 protein: CSARGDRGAYEQYF

J gene: TRBJ2-7
clone size: few
D gene: TRBD2
V gene: TRBV5-6
CDR3 DNA: TGTGCCAGCAGCTTCGGGGTTTCGAGCGGGAGCTACTACGAGCAGTACTTC
CDR3 protein: CASSFGVSSGSYYEQYF

J gene: TRBJ1-1
clone size: few
D gene: TRBD1
V gene: TRBV24-1
CDR3 DNA: TGTGCCACGAAAACGGGACAGGGATCCGCTGAAGCTTTCTTT
CDR3 protein: CATKTGQGSAEAFF

J gene: TRBJ2-7
clone size: many
D gene: .
V gene: TRBV12-3/TRBV12-4
CDR3 DNA: TGTGCCAGCAGTTTTGACTTGGGGGCCCGATCCTACGAGCAGTACTTC
CDR3 protein: CASSFDLGARSYEQYF

J gene: TRBJ2-1
clone size: many
D gene: TRBD2
V gene: TRBV20-1
CDR3 DNA: TGCAGTGCTAGCTCTCCCATAGCGGGAACCTACAATGAGCAGTTCTTC
CDR3 protein: CSASSPIAGTYNEQFF

J gene: TRBJ2-1
clone size: many
D gene: .
V gene: TRBV7-2
CDR3 DNA: TGTGCCAGCAGCCGAGACAGATTCACCTACAATGAGCAGTTCTTC
CDR3 protein: CASSRDRFTYNEQFF

J gene: TRBJ2-5
clone size: many
D gene: .
V gene: TRBV11-1
CDR3 DNA: TGTGCCAGCAGCCCAGAGGGGGGCGGGAGTGGGCCCCGAAAGACCCAGTACTTC
CDR3 protein: CASSPEGGGSGPRKTQYF

J gene: TRBJ1-4
clone size: few
D gene: .
V gene: TRBV28
CDR3 DNA: TGTGCCAGCAGTTTAAATATAGGGCCCGAGTTTTTT
CDR3 protein: CASSLNIGPEFF

J gene: TRBJ1-1
clone size: many
D gene: .
V gene: TRBV12-3/TRBV12-4
CDR3 DNA: TGTGCCAGCAGTTTAGCGCCGGCGTTCTTT
CDR3 protein: CASSLAPAFF

J gene: TRBJ2-3
clone size: few
D gene: TRBD1
V gene: TRBV6-2/TRBV6-3
CDR3 DNA: TGTGCCAGCAACGACAGGACAGGGGGCGCAGATACGCAGTATTTT
CDR3 protein: CASNDRTGGADTQYF

J gene: TRBJ2-3
clone size: many
D gene: TRBD1
V gene: TRBV20-1
CDR3 DNA: TGCAGTGCCACGCCTCGACAGGGCTCCACAGATACGCAGTATTTT
CDR3 protein: CSATPRQGSTDTQYF